The 9 T cell receptor beta chains below come from one sample, sequenced in a study of OX40 agonist ivuxolimab in advanced cancers. Clones were sequenced by immunoSEQ multiplex PCR, and TCRdb holds only the in-frame ones, with some missing. This sample has approximately 15,000 clones, with approximately 86% found just once. Source: CD4+ or CD8+ T cells sorted from blood, taken in a trial of the OX40 agonist ivuxolimab. The source of these receptors is an adult with an advanced solid tumor such as melanoma, head and neck, liver or kidney cancer.

DNA for the CDR3: TGTGCCAGCAGCTTAGGGACAGGAGCCTACGAGCAGTACTTC. It encodes CASSLGTGAYEQYF. The chain joins TRBV7-8 to TRBJ2-7, with 7 bases fitting TRBD1. The germline V gene has CDR1 SGHVS and CDR2 FQNEAQ. J was trimmed by 2 bases and V by 1 base; bases with no gene match: 2. The CDR3 is made up of 14 amino acids.

The chain is built from TRBV28 and TRBJ1-1; perhaps TRBD1 as D (6 bases). Trimming pared 5 bases from V and 0 bases from J, leaving 10 bases between. Germline CDR1 MDHEN, CDR2 SYDVKM. This CDR3 is built from 14 residues. For the CDR3, the DNA is TGTGCCAGCAGTAACGGACAGATGAACACTGAAGCTTTCTTT. Translated: CASSNGQMNTEAFF.

J is TRBJ1-1 and V is TRBV5-1; D is perhaps TRBD1 (5 bases). Germline loops: CDR1 SGHRS, CDR2 YFSETQ. The V gene lost 0 bases and the J gene lost 7 bases, with 10 bases spanning the gap. The CDR3 is 13 amino acids. This CDR3 is CASSLGQSSEAFF. The CDR3 nucleotides are TGCGCCAGCAGCTTGGGACAGTCAAGTGAAGCTTTCTTT. Complete variable domain (other parts from reference TRBV5-1 and TRBJ1-1): KAGVTQTPRYLIKTRGQQVTLSCSPISGHRSVSWYQQTPGQGLQFLFEYFSETQRNKGNFPGRFSGRQFSNSRSEMNVSTLELGDSALYLCASSLGQSSEAFFGQGTRLTVV.

This clone turned up a few times. The V and J genes are TRBV5-1 and TRBJ2-2; D is unresolved. The germline gives CDR1 SGHRS, CDR2 YFSETQ. The CDR3 is 14 residues long. V gave up 4 bases and J gave up 4 bases, with 11 bases separating them. In DNA form, the CDR3 reads TGCGCCAGCAGCCCCTCCAGTGCCACCGGGGAGCTGTTTTTT. Translation gives CASSPSSATGELFF.

V is TRBV19 and J is TRBJ1-4; no reliable D call. This CDR3 region has 16 residues. Per germline, CDR1 LNHDA and CDR2 SQIVND (reference sequence). The V end lost 2 bases, the J end lost 0 bases, and 10 bases lay between the germline ends. The CDR3 loop is CASSIRGQTTNEKLFF. CDR3 coding DNA: TGTGCCAGTAGTATAAGAGGCCAAACAACTAATGAAAAACTGTTTTTT.

This clone was seen only a few times. V is TRBV5-6 and J is TRBJ2-5; D perhaps matches TRBD1 (5 bases). This CDR3 spans 14 amino acids. V was cut by 1 base and J by 6 bases, with 13 bases left in between. Per the germline V gene, CDR1 is SGHDT and CDR2 is YYEEEE. CDR3 region: CASSLSAGRKTQYF. For the CDR3, the DNA is TGTGCCAGCAGCTTGTCGGCAGGGCGTAAGACCCAGTACTTC.

The V call is TRBV2, the J call TRBJ1-1; weak D call: TRBD1 (6 bases). Germline values: CDR1 SNHLY, CDR2 FYNNEI. V lost 6 bases and J 1 base, leaving 9 bases between the germline ends. The CDR3 is 13 residues long. CDR3 nucleotide sequence: TGTGCCAGCAGGCAGGACAGGAACACTGAAGCTTTCTTT. Its translation is CASRQDRNTEAFF.

The J gene is TRBJ2-1, the V gene TRBV6-1; 10 bases are a match to TRBD2. Germline loops: CDR1 MNHNS, CDR2 SASEGT. The V and J ends lost 7 bases and 7 bases, in that order; junction bases with no gene match: 10. The CDR3 contains 15 residues. CDR3 sequence reads: CASKLASGSWNEQFF. The DNA of the CDR3 is TGTGCCAGCAAGCTTGCTAGCGGGAGCTGGAATGAGCAGTTCTTC.

V usage is TRBV4-2 and J usage is TRBJ1-4, with D tentatively TRBD1 (5 bases). V dropped 0 bases and J dropped 7 bases, with 15 bases sitting between them. Germline V gene sequence: CDR1 LGHNA, CDR2 YNFKEQ. The CDR3 has 16 amino acids. In DNA, the CDR3 is TGTGCCAGCAGCCAAGATCTGGGCAGGGTTGGTGAAAAACTGTTTTTT. It yields the protein CASSQDLGRVGEKLFF.